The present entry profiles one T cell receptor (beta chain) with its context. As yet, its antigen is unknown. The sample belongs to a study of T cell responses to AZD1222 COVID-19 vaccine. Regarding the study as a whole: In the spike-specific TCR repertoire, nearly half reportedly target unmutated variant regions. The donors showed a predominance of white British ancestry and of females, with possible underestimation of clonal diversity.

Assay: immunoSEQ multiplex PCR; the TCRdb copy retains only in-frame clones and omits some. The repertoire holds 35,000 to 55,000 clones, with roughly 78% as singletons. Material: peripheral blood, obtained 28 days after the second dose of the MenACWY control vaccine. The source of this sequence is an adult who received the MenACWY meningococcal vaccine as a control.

CDR3 nucleotide sequence: TGTGCCACCAGTGATTTAGACCTGCGCTATGGCTACACCTTC. Translation gives CATSDLDLRYGYTF. V gene TRBV24-1 combines with J gene TRBJ1-2; D not certain. V was pared by 1 base and J by 4 bases, with 9 bases between. This CDR3 comprises 14 residues. The germline V gene encodes CDR1 KGHDR and CDR2 SFDVKD.